The 4 T cell receptor beta chains in this list originate from one sample, sequenced in a study of shared clonotypes between healthy human individuals. Profiled with immunoSEQ multiplex PCR; TCRdb holds only in-frame clones, not every one. The sample holds about 1.1 million clones, 60% to 85% seen once. The material sequenced was memory CD4+ T cells from PBMCs. This sample's subset: CD45RA-negative fraction. The receptors here all came from a man aged 18-30 years in good health. Some clones in this sample may be carry-over from other donors' samples.

This chain connects TRBV2 to TRBJ2-7; D gene ambiguous. This CDR3 has 10 residues. V gave up 6 bases and J gave up 3 bases, with 3 bases separating them. In germline, CDR1 is SNHLY, CDR2 FYNNEI. CDR3 in amino acids: CASRFYEQYF. The CDR3 DNA reads TGTGCCAGCAGGTTCTACGAGCAGTACTTC.

The chain is built from TRBV18 and TRBJ1-1, with D perhaps matching TRBD1 (5 bases). Germline CDR1 reads KGHSH; CDR2 reads LQKENI. The CDR3 is 14 amino acids. V was trimmed by 5 bases and J by 2 bases, leaving 12 bases between them. CDR3 protein: CASSGTEVNTEAFF. The CDR3 nucleotides are TGTGCCAGCTCAGGGACCGAGGTCAACACTGAAGCTTTCTTT. Full variable domain (outside the CDR3, taken from reference TRBV18 and TRBJ1-1): NAGVMQNPRHLVRRRGQEARLRCSPMKGHSHVYWYRQLPEEGLKFMVYLQKENIIDESGMPKERFSAEFPKEGPSILRIQQVVRGDSAAYFCASSGTEVNTEAFFGQGTRLTVV.

The chain is built from TRBV19 and TRBJ2-3; 8 bases fit TRBD2. This CDR3 region has 14 residues. Trimming cost V 3 bases and J 4 bases; bases outside gene matches: 3. Germline V gene lookup returns CDR1 LNHDA and CDR2 SQIVND (reference sequence). DNA for the CDR3: TGTGCCAGTAGTATTGTCGGGAGGGCAGATACGCAGTATTTT. As protein: CASSIVGRADTQYF.

This clone occurred a few times. This sequence may be a read error, since a much larger clone differs from it by one base. The chain has TRBV5-6 and TRBJ2-1; 11 bases align to TRBD2. V gave up 2 bases and J gave up 7 bases; unmatched junction bases: 5. The CDR3 has 15 residues. CDR1 is SGHDT, CDR2 YYEEEE, per germline. The CDR3 DNA reads as TGTGCCAGCAGCTTACTAGCGGGAGCAGTAAATGAGCAGTTCTTC. Translating it yields CASSLLAGAVNEQFF. The whole variable domain, filled in from reference TRBV5-6 and TRBJ2-1, reads DAGVTQSPTHLIKTRGQQVTLRCSPKSGHDTVSWYQQALGQGPQFIFQYYEEEERQRGNFPDRFSGHQFPNYSSELNVNALLLGDSALYLCASSLLAGAVNEQFFGPGTRLTVL.